Described below is a single TCR beta chain sequence and its context. Its specificity is not known. The germline V gene has CDR1 MDHEN and CDR2 SYDVKM. J gave up 4 bases and V 6 bases, and 8 bases lay outside the gene matches. CDR3 length: 15 residues. The data originate from a study of shared clonotypes between healthy human individuals. Generated by immunoSEQ multiplex PCR, the TCRdb table keeps only in-frame clones and is missing some. Here the sample spans over a million clones, under 99% being singletons. General observations from the study: What rarefaction showed was incomplete sorted-subset sequencing despite large depth.

Nashville, Tennessee was home to all donors, who were Caucasian adults. The chain carries TRBV28 and TRBJ1-5, with TRBD1 matching over 8 bases. This clonotype originated in a man under 40 in good health. Sequencing input: naive CD4+ T cells sorted from blood. Subset reported: CD45RA+ positively selected. The CDR3 loop reads CASRERQGANQPQHF. In nucleotides, the CDR3 is TGTGCCAGCAGGGAGAGGCAGGGGGCTAATCAGCCCCAGCATTTT.